These 5 T cell receptor beta chains share one sample of origin, sequenced in a study of OX40 agonist ivuxolimab in advanced cancers. Generated by immunoSEQ multiplex PCR, the TCRdb table keeps only in-frame clones and is missing some. Among some 77,000 clones listed, roughly 85% were seen once. Source: CD4+ or CD8+ T cells sorted from blood, taken in a trial of the OX40 agonist ivuxolimab. The source is an adult with an advanced solid tumor such as melanoma, head and neck, liver or kidney cancer.

The rearrangement joins TRBV30 to TRBJ1-3; D is undetermined. CDR1 is GTSNPN, CDR2 SVGIG, per germline (reference sequence). V was clipped by 0 bases and J by 4 bases, with 22 bases between them. This CDR3 contains 18 residues. CDR3 sequence: CAWSVLGRGRFSGNTIYF. The CDR3 coding sequence is TGTGCCTGGAGTGTACTGGGCAGAGGGAGATTCTCCGGAAACACCATATATTTT.

The table lists this clone with a few counts. V and J are TRBV27 and TRBJ1-4; 9 bases map to TRBD1. CDR1 is MNHEY, CDR2 SMNVEV, per germline (reference sequence). This CDR3 is 12 amino acids long. Trimming cost V 9 bases and J 8 bases; bases outside gene matches: 4. CDR3 sequence reads: CARGQGGEKLFF. CDR3 DNA: TGTGCCAGGGGACAGGGAGGAGAAAAACTGTTTTTT.

This CDR3 reads CASSYSTAYEQYF. CDR3 coding DNA: TGTGCCAGTAGTTACAGCACAGCCTACGAGCAGTACTTC. The gene calls are TRBV19 and TRBJ2-7, with D hard to call. This CDR3 is 13 amino acids long. The germline V gene has CDR1 LNHDA and CDR2 SQIVND (reference sequence). V was cut by 5 bases and J by 2 bases, with 10 bases left in between. Together with reference TRBV19 and TRBJ2-7, the CDR3 gives the full variable domain: DGGITQSPKYLFRKEGQNVTLSCEQNLNHDAMYWYRQDPGQGLRLIYYSQIVNDFQKGDIAEGYSVSREKKESFPLTVTSAQKNPTAFYLCASSYSTAYEQYFGPGTRLTVT.

This chain connects TRBV10-3 to TRBJ2-3, with D unresolved. This CDR3 contains 11 residues. The germline V gene encodes CDR1 ENHRY and CDR2 SYGVKD. Trimming removed 0 bases at V and 8 bases at J, with 3 bases between. The CDR3 DNA reads TGTGCCATCAGTGAGTCGGGTACGCAGTATTTT. Protein product: CAISESGTQYF.

This clone was detected a few times. The V call is TRBV29-1, the J call TRBJ1-2; TRBD1 might be the D (6 bases). The V end lost 6 bases, the J end lost 1 base, and 18 bases lay between the germline ends. Germline V gene lookup returns CDR1 SQVTM and CDR2 ANQGSEA. This CDR3 has 15 amino acids. The CDR3 loop is CSVRHGDTFNYGYTF. The CDR3, as DNA: TGCAGCGTACGCCACGGGGACACCTTTAACTATGGCTACACCTTC. The complete variable domain, with remaining parts taken from reference TRBV29-1 and TRBJ1-2, reads SAVISQKPSRDICQRGTSLTIQCQVDSQVTMMFWYRQQPGQSLTLIATANQGSEATYESGFVIDKFPISRPNLTFSTLTVSNMSPEDSSIYLCSVRHGDTFNYGYTFGSGTRLTVV.